The TCR beta chain described here comes from a study of PD-1 blockade in classical Hodgkin lymphoma. Study-level findings and limits: Newly diagnosed patients had diversity similar to the baseline diversity of complete responders. Compared with baseline, CD4+ but not CD8+ TCR diversity had risen significantly by C4D1. Possible causes of repertoire differences, disease activity or prior therapy, remain undefined. Before treatment, TCR diversity in newly diagnosed patients was reportedly lower than in healthy donors.

Each of the patients experienced relapse following autologous stem cell transplantation, and their brentuximab vedotin exposure differed. TCRdb's copy holds only in-frame clones and misses some; the assay was immunoSEQ multiplex PCR. The sample has over 35,000 clones, about 87% seen once. As regards this clone: Antigen unknown.

Germline assignment: CDR1 SGDLS and CDR2 YYNGEE. V lost 4 bases and J lost 0, with 25 bases in between. The CDR3 runs 19 residues. The rearrangement joins TRBV9 to TRBJ1-2; D is perhaps TRBD1 (5 bases). The sample in question was peripheral blood mononuclear cells (PBMCs), obtained at baseline. This receptor was taken from a human donor with classical Hodgkin lymphoma. The chain's CDR3 is CASSPSWGQGAQPNYGYTF. DNA for the CDR3: TGTGCCAGCAGCCCCTCGTGGGGCCAGGGAGCACAACCTAACTATGGCTACACCTTC.